This T cell receptor beta chain was captured in a study of blood T cell repertoires in COVID-19. In the study overall: Acute-phase and convalescent COVID-19 samples originated in the United States, Italy and Spain. PBMCs, B-cell-depleted T cells, or T cells provided the cDNA or gDNA that made up the material.

For this clone: Other DNA sequences within the sample encode an identical CDR3.

TCRdb's copy holds only in-frame clones and misses some; the assay was immunoSEQ multiplex PCR. The sample carries about 140,000 clones, 85% to 90% recorded once. Material: peripheral blood. This clonotype was obtained from a woman older than 75 with acute or convalescent COVID-19.

The CDR3 is CASSLGTGNQPQHF. CDR3 DNA: TGTGCCAGCAGCCTGGGGACAGGGAATCAGCCCCAGCATTTT. The V and J genes are TRBV3-1 (or the pseudogene TRBV3-2) and TRBJ1-5; 9 bases are shared with TRBD1. CDR3 size: 14 residues. Germline assignment: CDR1 LGHDT and CDR2 YNNKEL (reference sequence). V lost 4 bases and J lost 4; bases outside the gene matches: 2.